Shown below are 32 T cell receptor beta chains from a single sample sequenced in a study of cytotoxic CD8 clonotypes in ibrutinib-treated CLL (dated by TCRdb to about 2021). The library was made by the immunoSEQ multiplex PCR assay. TCRdb re-hosts the immuneACCESS table, in-frame sequences only. Its copies lack some clones; in the studies checked, an unresolved V gene accounts for under half of them, and the cause for the rest is not known. This sample is represented by 110,000 to 150,000 clones; less than 95% of them were singletons. The top ten clonotypes cover roughly 10% of the sample. The time point label corresponds to: approximately 11 months on ibrutinib. The sequenced sample was PBMCs, obtained after 12 months of ibrutinib treatment. Receptors were obtained from a human donor with chronic lymphocytic leukemia.

J is TRBJ2-7 and V is TRBV18; possibly TRBD1 for D (5 bases). The V gene's germline CDR1 is KGHSH and CDR2 LQKENI. CDR3 size: 14 residues. V gave up 1 base and J gave up 3 bases, with 10 bases separating them. CDR3 loop: CASSPRGRDYEQYF. In nucleotides, the CDR3 is TGTGCCAGCTCACCACGGGGCAGAGACTACGAGCAGTACTTC.

The J gene is TRBJ1-1, the V gene TRBV14; D is perhaps TRBD1 (5 bases). This CDR3 has 14 residues. Germline-derived CDR1 and CDR2 are SGHDN and FVKESK. The V gene lost 2 bases and the J gene lost 8 bases, with 15 bases spanning the gap. In nucleotides, the CDR3 is TGTGCCAGCAGCCAACCGGGACCGCGAACCGAAGCTTTCTTT. Its translation: CASSQPGPRTEAFF.

The rearrangement joins TRBV6-5 to TRBJ2-7; D assignment may be TRBD1 or TRBD2 (7 bases each). Trimming pared 4 bases from V and 1 base from J, leaving 17 bases between. The CDR3 covers 16 residues. Per the germline V gene, CDR1 is MNHEY and CDR2 is SVGAGI. CDR3: CASSSLPGGGSYEQYF. CDR3 in DNA: TGTGCCAGCAGTTCTCTGCCAGGGGGGGGATCCTACGAGCAGTACTTC.

The chain is built from TRBV7-2 and TRBJ2-7, with unresolved D. CDR3 length: 14 residues. Germline CDR1 and CDR2: SGHTA and FQGNSA. Trimming shortened V by 2 bases and J by 3 bases, and 11 bases separated the two germline ends. The CDR3 DNA reads as TGTGCCAGCAGCTTAATGTGGAGAAGCTACGAGCAGTACTTC. This codes for CASSLMWRSYEQYF.

The CDR3 sequence is CASSPLLQESYNEQFF. The CDR3 DNA reads TGTGCCAGCTCACCATTGCTGCAGGAGTCCTACAATGAGCAGTTCTTC. This chain links TRBV18 with TRBJ2-1; D gene unclear. The CDR3 extends over 16 amino acids. From germline, CDR1 is KGHSH and CDR2 LQKENI. The V and J ends lost 2 bases and 1 base respectively, with 12 bases between them. Based on the CDR3 plus reference TRBV18 and TRBJ2-1, the full variable domain is NAGVMQNPRHLVRRRGQEARLRCSPMKGHSHVYWYRQLPEEGLKFMVYLQKENIIDESGMPKERFSAEFPKEGPSILRIQQVVRGDSAAYFCASSPLLQESYNEQFFGPGTRLTVL.

This clone was recorded once. The chain is built from TRBV6-5 and TRBJ2-7, with a weak D call TRBD2 (6 bases). Germline V lookup: CDR1 MNHEY, CDR2 SVGAGI. V dropped 4 bases and J dropped 3 bases, with 16 bases sitting between them. This CDR3 comprises 15 residues. The DNA for the CDR3 is TGTGCCAGCAGTTTGAGACTAGGGGTTTACTACGAGCAGTACTTC. Its translation is CASSLRLGVYYEQYF.

The chain uses TRBV23-1 and TRBJ2-7; 9 nucleotides agree with TRBD1. TRBV23-1 is assigned to the ORF class and has an uncertain function. This CDR3 comprises 15 residues. Losses at the gene ends were 7 bases for V and 4 bases for J; bases not matched to a gene: 11. CDR3 sequence: CASTMTGTGKYEQYF. As DNA, the CDR3 is TGCGCCAGCACTATGACCGGGACAGGGAAATACGAGCAGTACTTC.

The genes are TRBV19 and TRBJ2-1; D possibly corresponds to TRBD2 (5 bases). V was shortened by 4 bases and J by 12 bases, with 19 bases between the two germline ends. The CDR3 spans 14 residues. CDR1 and CDR2 (germline): LNHDA, SQIVND (reference sequence). CDR3 residues: CASSTQPNNEGQFF. In DNA, the CDR3 is TGTGCCAGTAGTACACAACCCAACAACGAGGGGCAGTTCTTC.

The chain employs TRBV6-5 and TRBJ2-7, with TRBD2 as a possible D gene (5 bases). Germline lookup yields CDR1 MNHEY and CDR2 SVGAGI. With 0 bases removed from V and 5 bases from J, the gap between germline ends came to 14 bases. CDR3 length equals 15 residues. CDR3 sequence reads: CASSYSGTSTHEQYF. The CDR3 bases are TGTGCCAGCAGTTACTCTGGTACTAGTACCCACGAGCAGTACTTC.

V is TRBV14 and J is TRBJ2-2, with D unclear. Germline CDR1 SGHDN, CDR2 FVKESK. The CDR3 loop spans 12 amino acids. Between the trimmed V and J ends, which lost 4 bases and 11 bases, there was a span of 11 bases. For the CDR3, the DNA is TGTGCCAGCAGCCCCGTTCTAGGAGAGCTGTTTTTT. Translated, it gives CASSPVLGELFF.

The chain carries TRBV19 and TRBJ2-7; 9 nucleotides align to TRBD1. The germline CDR1 and CDR2 sequences are LNHDA and SQIVND (reference sequence). V dropped 5 bases and J dropped 4; count of bases not matched to a gene: 9. The CDR3 runs 15 residues. CDR3 sequence reads: CASSLGTGPFYEQYF. For the CDR3, the DNA is TGTGCCAGTAGTCTTGGGACAGGGCCCTTTTACGAGCAGTACTTC. The whole variable domain, remainder taken from reference TRBV19 and TRBJ2-7, is DGGITQSPKYLFRKEGQNVTLSCEQNLNHDAMYWYRQDPGQGLRLIYYSQIVNDFQKGDIAEGYSVSREKKESFPLTVTSAQKNPTAFYLCASSLGTGPFYEQYFGPGTRLTVT.

The CDR3 DNA reads TGTGCCAGCAGCTTAATATCCGAAGAGACCCAGTACTTC. Protein product: CASSLISEETQYF. The chain carries TRBV13 and TRBJ2-5; no clear D gene. The CDR3 consists of 13 residues. Germline V gives CDR1 PRHDT, CDR2 FYEKMQ (reference sequence). Trimming took off 2 bases at V and 3 bases at J, with 7 bases between the two ends.

A few counts support this clone. The chain uses TRBV7-3 and TRBJ1-3; 7 bases fit TRBD1. The J segment lost 6 bases and the V segment lost 5 bases, leaving 4 bases of the junction unmatched. Germline CDR1 SGHTA, CDR2 FQGTGA. The CDR3 is made up of 13 amino acids. This chain's CDR3 is CASSPGQANTIYF. The CDR3 DNA follows: TGTGCCAGCAGCCCCGGACAGGCAAACACCATATATTTT.

This chain links TRBV6-5 with TRBJ1-1; 7 bases are a match to TRBD1. After removal of 2 bases from V and 5 bases from J, the junction contained 5 bases not matched to a gene. Per the germline V gene, CDR1 is MNHEY and CDR2 is SVGAGI. CDR3 length: 14 amino acids. CDR3 amino acids: CASSYAQGRTEAFF. The CDR3, as DNA: TGTGCCAGCAGTTACGCACAGGGGAGGACTGAAGCTTTCTTT.

CDR3 sequence: CASVRGTYETQYF. CDR3 bases: TGTGCCAGCGTGCGGGGAACATACGAGACCCAGTACTTC. The chain couples TRBV5-6 to TRBJ2-5; tentative D call: TRBD2 (6 bases). Trimming stripped 7 bases from V and 5 bases from J, with 15 bases between. The CDR3 spans 13 residues. Germline-derived CDR1 and CDR2 are SGHDT and YYEEEE.

The chain has TRBV18 and TRBJ2-7; 8 bases map to TRBD1. The CDR3 is 15 amino acids. CDR1 and CDR2 from the germline V gene are KGHSH and LQKENI. The V segment lost 6 bases and the J segment 4 bases; nucleotides outside the gene matches: 11. For the CDR3, the DNA is TGTGCCAGCTCGCACCGGGACAGGACAGGGTACGAGCAGTACTTC. As protein: CASSHRDRTGYEQYF.

The V call is TRBV21-1, the J call TRBJ2-3; TRBD1, the D gene given by the table, was not confirmed from the DNA. TRBV21-1 is listed as a pseudogene. The CDR3 has 17 amino acids. CDR3 in DNA: TGTGCCAGCAGCAAAGGTTGGGGGGACAGGACCACAGATACGCAGTATTTT. It encodes CASSKGWGDRTTDTQYF.

The CDR3 DNA reads as TGTGCCTGGAGATTGACAGGGTCTGGAAACACCATATATTTT. Amino acids: CAWRLTGSGNTIYF. V and J are TRBV30 and TRBJ1-3; 7 nucleotides agree with TRBD1. Germline values: CDR1 GTSNPN, CDR2 SVGIG (reference sequence). J was trimmed by 1 base and V by 3 bases; bases with no gene match: 3. The CDR3 sequence is 14 residues long.

For the CDR3, the DNA is TGTGCCAGCAGACGTGGACTAGCGGAAGACAATGAGCAGTTCTTC. Encoded protein: CASRRGLAEDNEQFF. The chain is built from TRBV5-4 and TRBJ2-1; TRBD2 matches 10 bases. CDR1 is SGHNT and CDR2 is YYREEE in the germline V gene (reference sequence). V gave up 5 bases and J gave up 5 bases; unmatched junction bases: 7. This CDR3 comprises 15 residues.

This clone was observed a single time. The chain is built from TRBV5-5 and TRBJ2-7; 8 bases map to TRBD2. Germline CDR1 is SGHKS and CDR2 is YYEKEE (reference sequence). The CDR3 consists of 16 residues. With 0 bases clipped from V and 0 bases from J, the junction kept 5 bases outside the gene matches. This CDR3 reads CASSLGALAGSYEQYF. The CDR3 nucleotides are TGTGCCAGCAGCTTGGGGGCCCTAGCGGGCTCCTACGAGCAGTACTTC.

The chain is built from TRBV27 and TRBJ2-2; D gene unclear. The CDR3 has 14 residues. Germline CDR1 reads MNHEY; CDR2 reads SMNVEV (reference sequence). Trimming took 2 bases from V and 6 from J, leaving 10 bases between them. The DNA of the CDR3 is TGTGCCAGCAGTTTAGCCCCCACAGCCGGGGAGCTGTTTTTT. Translating it yields CASSLAPTAGELFF.

This clone was counted only a few times. The rearrangement links TRBV7-8 to TRBJ1-4; a weak D match, TRBD1 (6 bases). This CDR3 has 14 residues. CDR1 is SGHVS, CDR2 FQNEAQ, per germline. Trimming took off 5 bases at V and 8 bases at J, with 15 bases between the two ends. As DNA, the CDR3 is TGTGCCAGCAGCCCGCGGGACATGAGCGAAAAACTGTTTTTT. This encodes CASSPRDMSEKLFF.

The chain couples TRBV11-2 to TRBJ2-1; TRBD1 is a possible D gene (6 bases). The CDR3 has 15 residues. Germline V lookup: CDR1 SGHAT, CDR2 FQNNGV. Trimming shortened V by 1 base and J by 2 bases, and 9 bases separated the two germline ends. For the CDR3, the DNA is TGTGCCAGCAGCTTAGCCAGGGGAACCTACAATGAGCAGTTCTTC. Amino acids: CASSLARGTYNEQFF.

This chain connects TRBV5-1 to TRBJ2-1, with D perhaps being TRBD1 or TRBD2 (5 bases each). The CDR3 totals 14 residues. Germline assignment: CDR1 SGHRS and CDR2 YFSETQ. V shed 0 bases and J shed 9 bases, with 13 bases lying between them. As DNA, the CDR3 is TGCGCCAGCAGCTTGGGGACGGGGCGGAGTGAGCAGTTCTTC. Its protein product is CASSLGTGRSEQFF. Drawing the rest from reference TRBV5-1 and TRBJ2-1, the complete variable domain is KAGVTQTPRYLIKTRGQQVTLSCSPISGHRSVSWYQQTPGQGLQFLFEYFSETQRNKGNFPGRFSGRQFSNSRSEMNVSTLELGDSALYLCASSLGTGRSEQFFGPGTRLTVL.

J is TRBJ2-3 and V is TRBV2, with a tentative D call TRBD2 (5 bases). The germline gives CDR1 SNHLY, CDR2 FYNNEI. The V and J ends lost 1 base and 6 bases respectively, with 17 bases between them. The CDR3 totals 16 residues. The CDR3 DNA follows: TGTGCCAGCAGTGAAGAAGCGGCCGGCTATTTGGATACGCAGTATTTT. Translating gives CASSEEAAGYLDTQYF.

The rearrangement uses TRBV5-1 and TRBJ1-4; 7 bases line up with TRBD1. The V gene's germline CDR1 is SGHRS and CDR2 YFSETQ. The CDR3 contains 13 residues. J gave up 8 bases and V 7 bases, and 8 bases lay outside the gene matches. The DNA of the CDR3 is TGCGCCAGCTTCGACAGGGTGGGCGAAAAACTGTTTTTT. As protein: CASFDRVGEKLFF.

This chain links TRBV18 with TRBJ2-3; D remains unclear. This CDR3 spans 13 amino acids. The germline gives CDR1 KGHSH, CDR2 LQKENI. Trimming removed 5 bases at V and 2 bases at J, with 8 bases between. The CDR3 DNA sequence: TGTGCCAGCTCAAGACTTGTCACAGATACGCAGTATTTT. This sequence encodes CASSRLVTDTQYF.

The CDR3 bases are TGCGCCAGCAGCAAGGGACAGGGAGATGGCTACACCTTC. Residues: CASSKGQGDGYTF. V and J are TRBV5-1 and TRBJ1-2; 9 bases are shared with TRBD1. CDR1 and CDR2 (germline): SGHRS, YFSETQ. Unmatched junction bases numbered 4, after V lost 4 bases and J lost 6 bases. The CDR3 length is 13 residues.

V gene TRBV7-9 combines with J gene TRBJ1-5; 11 nucleotides line up with TRBD1. This CDR3 has 16 amino acids. J was trimmed by 8 bases and V by 1 base; bases with no gene match: 7. CDR1 is SEHNR, CDR2 FQNEAQ, per germline (reference sequence). The CDR3 here is CASSLGLGTGGEPQHF. CDR3 sequence (DNA): TGTGCCAGCAGCTTAGGATTAGGGACAGGGGGTGAGCCCCAGCATTTT. Full variable domain (missing parts from reference TRBV7-9 and TRBJ1-5): DTGVSQNPRHKITKRGQNVTFRCDPISEHNRLYWYRQTLGQGPEFLTYFQNEAQLEKSRLLSDRFSAERPKGSFSTLEIQRTEQGDSAMYLCASSLGLGTGGEPQHFGDGTRLSIL.

J is TRBJ2-7 and V is TRBV2; D is unresolved. The ends were cut back, 6 bases at V and 9 bases at J, with 18 bases in the middle. The CDR3 runs to 13 residues. Per germline, CDR1 SNHLY and CDR2 FYNNEI. The CDR3 sequence is CASRKELAIRQYF. The CDR3 DNA follows: TGTGCCAGCAGGAAGGAGCTTGCTATTCGGCAGTACTTC. Combining the CDR3 with reference TRBV2 and TRBJ2-7 gives the whole variable domain EPEVTQTPSHQVTQMGQEVILRCVPISNHLYFYWYRQILGQKVEFLVSFYNNEISEKSEIFDDQFSVERPDGSNFTLKIRSTKLEDSAMYFCASRKELAIRQYFGPGTRLTVT.

The J gene is TRBJ2-7, the V gene TRBV7-2; D unresolved. This CDR3 has 12 residues. The germline V gene has CDR1 SGHTA and CDR2 FQGNSA. The V end was cut by 6 bases, the J end by 3 bases, with 9 bases between. DNA for the CDR3: TGTGCCAGCAGACCCGACGGCTACGAGCAGTACTTC. Amino acid sequence: CASRPDGYEQYF.

As concerns this clone: Distinct nucleotide sequences in the sample also encode this CDR3. The rearrangement uses TRBV19 and TRBJ1-5, with a possible D match to TRBD1 (6 bases). Trimming stripped 4 bases from V and 3 bases from J, with 10 bases between. Germline V lookup: CDR1 LNHDA, CDR2 SQIVND (reference sequence). The CDR3 has 14 residues. CDR3 in DNA: TGTGCCAGTAGTACACAGGGTAACAATCAGCCCCAGCATTTT. Translated: CASSTQGNNQPQHF.